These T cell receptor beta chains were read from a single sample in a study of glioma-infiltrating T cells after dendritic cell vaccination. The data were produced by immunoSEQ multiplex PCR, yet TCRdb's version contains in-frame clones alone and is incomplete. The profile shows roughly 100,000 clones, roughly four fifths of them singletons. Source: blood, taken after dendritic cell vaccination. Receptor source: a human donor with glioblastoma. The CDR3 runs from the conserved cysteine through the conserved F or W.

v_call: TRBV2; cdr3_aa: CAGGQGGETQYF
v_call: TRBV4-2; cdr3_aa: CASSQGLGGEGFYGYTF
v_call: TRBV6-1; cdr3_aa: CASSNTYEQYF
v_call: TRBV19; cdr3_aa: CASSTRGGVNTEAFF
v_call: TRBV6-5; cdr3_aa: CASSPSGGSDTQYF
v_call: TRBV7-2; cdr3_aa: CASSRRALSTEAFF
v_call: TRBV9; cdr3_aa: CASSVGLRGQENNEQFF
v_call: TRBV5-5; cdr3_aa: CASSRAAGPSYEQYF
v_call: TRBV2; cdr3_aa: CASSLARTGGAEQYF
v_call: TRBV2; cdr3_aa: CASSEVGQVPGEQYF
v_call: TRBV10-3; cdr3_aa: CAISGTGKVETDTQYF
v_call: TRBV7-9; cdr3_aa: CASSLLPDSYEQYF
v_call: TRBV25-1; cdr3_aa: CASSEVREKEAFF
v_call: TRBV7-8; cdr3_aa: CASSLGTDSGNTIYF
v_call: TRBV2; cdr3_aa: CASRARLALNIQYF
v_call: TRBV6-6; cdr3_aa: CASSYLQGKEKLFF
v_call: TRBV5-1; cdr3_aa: CASSLMGTSMNTEAFF
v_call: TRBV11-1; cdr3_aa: CASSVRQGLGTEAFF
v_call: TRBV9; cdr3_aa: CASSLYRGPTTGELFF
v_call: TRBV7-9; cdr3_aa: CASSDGQNWFNEKLFF
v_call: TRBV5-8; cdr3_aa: CASSPSGGTNQPQHF
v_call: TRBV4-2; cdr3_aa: CASSQGGGSGTPMGTQYF
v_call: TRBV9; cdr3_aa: CASSVGLGGEAFF